This is a list of T cell receptor beta chains from one sample in a study of cytomegalovirus exposure and HLA in healthy donors. Produced via immunoSEQ multiplex PCR; TCRdb's table is partial and in-frame only. The sample includes approximately 80,000 clones, under 95% of them seen just once. The sequenced sample consisted of PBMCs. These receptors were taken from a woman aged 25 to 39 in good health and CMV-seronegative. Both conserved end residues are part of each CDR3. Each record gives: J gene, D gene, V gene, clone size, CDR3 DNA, CDR3 protein. A D gene is named only where the DNA matches it firmly. Size values are once, few and many counts, or a class for expanded clones, and some rows have none.

>TRBJ1-2|NA|TRBV6-5|NA
TGTGCCAGCAGTTACTCGGGACTCATTAACTATGGCTACACCTTC
CASSYSGLINYGYTF
>TRBJ2-7|TRBD1|TRBV5-1|NA
TGCGCCAGCAGCCCGGGACAGGGGGGCACCTACGAGCAGTACTTC
CASSPGQGGTYEQYF
>TRBJ2-5|NA|TRBV19|NA
TGTGCCAGTAGTATCGAGTTGTCTCTCCGAGAGACCCAGTACTTC
CASSIELSLRETQYF
>TRBJ2-5|NA|TRBV11-3|NA
TGTGCCAGCCCCTCCAGCACGGGACTGAAGAAGACCCAGTACTTC
CASPSSTGLKKTQYF
>TRBJ2-2|NA|TRBV6-6|NA
TGTGCCAGCAGTTGGTGGGAGCGCACCGGGGAGCTGTTTTTT
CASSWWERTGELFF
>TRBJ1-4|TRBD1|TRBV6-5|NA
TGTGCCAGCAGTCCGCGGACAGGGAATGGAAAACTGTTTTTT
CASSPRTGNGKLFF
>TRBJ2-3|TRBD1|TRBV7-8|once
TGTGCCAGCAGCTTAGTGCTCAGGGGGCTCACAGATACGCAGTATTTT
CASSLVLRGLTDTQYF
>TRBJ1-4|NA|TRBV28|once
TGTGCCAGCAGTTTCTCAGGGGCGACTAATGAAAAACTGTTTTTT
CASSFSGATNEKLFF
>TRBJ1-4|NA|TRBV6-1|NA
TGTGCCAGCATTGAAGGGGCTTGGGAAAAACTGTTTTTT
CASIEGAWEKLFF
>TRBJ1-1|NA|TRBV28|NA
TGTGCCAGCAGTCTCTCGTTCACTGAAGCTTTCTTT
CASSLSFTEAFF
>TRBJ2-2|TRBD2|TRBV6-6|NA
TGTGCCAGCAGTTACTCAGGGACTAACGCCGGGGAGCTGTTTTTT
CASSYSGTNAGELFF
>TRBJ1-2|TRBD1|TRBV6-1|NA
TGTGCCAGCAGGGAGGGACAGGGGCGCTATGGCTACACCTTC
CASREGQGRYGYTF
>TRBJ1-2|NA|TRBV5-1|NA
TGCGCCAGCAGCTTGGAGGCAGGGAATGGCTACACCTTC
CASSLEAGNGYTF
>TRBJ1-2|NA|TRBV2|NA
TGTGCCAGCAGACCCGGGACAATCTATGGCTACACCTTC
CASRPGTIYGYTF
>TRBJ2-2|TRBD2|TRBV7-3|NA
TGTGCCAGCAGCTTAACGCGTCCTAGCGGGGCGACCGGGGAGCTGTTTTTT
CASSLTRPSGATGELFF
>TRBJ2-1|TRBD1|TRBV28|NA
TGTGCCAGCAGTCTAGCCGGGACAGGGTTCAATGAGCAGTTCTTC
CASSLAGTGFNEQFF